This T cell receptor beta chain was sequenced for a study of neoadjuvant nivolumab and ipilimumab in lung cancer. Study-wide background: Nivolumab 3 mg/kg was given days 1, 15 and 29, plus ipilimumab 1 mg/kg day 1 in combination.

The assay was immunoSEQ multiplex PCR, and TCRdb's table has in-frame clones only and misses some. The sample shows some 25,000 clones, around four fifths of them seen only once. Regarding this clone: Its antigen remains unknown.

Study-level points and caveats: TCR richness and clonality were higher in tumors than adjacent uninvolved lung.

The J segment lost 5 bases and the V segment lost 2 bases, leaving 3 bases of the junction unmatched. The CDR3 sequence is 15 residues long. Germline-derived CDR1 and CDR2 are SGHNT and YENEEA. The chain employs TRBV11-3 and TRBJ2-2, with TRBD1 matching over 9 bases. This material consisted of tumor tissue, taken after neoadjuvant nivolumab, alone or with ipilimumab, at or shortly before surgery. The receptor's source is an adult with non-small cell lung cancer. CDR3 coding DNA: TGTGCCAGCAGCTTATTTGGACAGGGGACCGGGGAGCTGTTTTTT. Its translation is CASSLFGQGTGELFF.